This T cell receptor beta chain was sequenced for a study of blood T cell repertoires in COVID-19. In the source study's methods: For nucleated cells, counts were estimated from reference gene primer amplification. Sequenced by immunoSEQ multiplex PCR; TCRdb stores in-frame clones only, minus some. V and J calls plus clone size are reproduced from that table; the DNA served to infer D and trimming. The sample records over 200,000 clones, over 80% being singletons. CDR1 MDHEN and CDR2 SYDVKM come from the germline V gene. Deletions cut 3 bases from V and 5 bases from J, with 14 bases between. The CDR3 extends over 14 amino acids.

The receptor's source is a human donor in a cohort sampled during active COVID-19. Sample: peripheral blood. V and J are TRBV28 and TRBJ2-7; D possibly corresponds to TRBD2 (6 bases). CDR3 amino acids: CASSFPGSINEQYF. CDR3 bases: TGTGCCAGCAGTTTCCCCGGGAGTATCAACGAGCAGTACTTC.